Each of the 31 T cell receptor beta chains below was sequenced from the same sample in a study of blood T cell repertoires in COVID-19. Clones were sequenced by immunoSEQ multiplex PCR, and TCRdb holds only the in-frame ones, with some missing. The sample shows about 150,000 clones, roughly 82% of them seen only once. Sample: peripheral blood. Receptors originate from a man between 65 and 79 years old with acute or convalescent COVID-19.

The chain is built from TRBV19 and TRBJ1-5, with no clear D. The V end lost 3 bases, the J end lost 1 base, and 10 bases lay between the germline ends. This CDR3 is built from 15 residues. Per germline, CDR1 LNHDA and CDR2 SQIVND (reference sequence). The CDR3 loop reads CASSIVRESNQPQHF. For the CDR3, the DNA is TGTGCCAGTAGTATTGTGAGGGAGAGCAATCAGCCCCAGCATTTT.

This rearrangement joins TRBV28 to TRBJ2-5, with D possibly being TRBD2 (7 bases). Deletions cut 3 bases from V and 5 bases from J, with 19 bases between. Germline V CDR1 and CDR2: MDHEN, SYDVKM. The CDR3 loop spans 16 amino acids. Written as DNA, the CDR3 is TGTGCCAGCAGTTTGCCTTCTGGGGGGGCATCGGAGACCCAGTACTTC. Amino acid sequence: CASSLPSGGASETQYF.

This sequence joins TRBV12-3 or TRBV12-4 and TRBJ1-2; TRBD1 agrees at 7 bases. V lost 3 bases, J lost 8 bases, and 3 bases stayed unmatched. The CDR3 is 12 amino acids. The CDR3 region is CASSLRGHGYTF. The DNA for the CDR3 is TGTGCCAGCAGTTTGAGGGGGCACGGCTACACCTTC.

CDR3 DNA sequence: TGTGCCAGCAGTTTGGTAGAGGCCGGGGAGCTGTTTTTT. Its protein product is CASSLVEAGELFF. The J gene is TRBJ2-2, the V gene TRBV12-3 or TRBV12-4; D gene ambiguous. The germline V and J ends were trimmed by 3 bases and 6 bases, with 8 bases remaining between them. The CDR3 has 13 residues.

This chain connects TRBV2 to TRBJ2-5; no definite D call. The CDR3 covers 11 residues. Deletions cut 11 bases from V and 5 bases from J, with 12 bases between. CDR1 and CDR2 from the germline V gene are SNHLY and FYNNEI. DNA for the CDR3: TGTGCCGTAAATCTCGGGGAGACCCAGTACTTC. It translates to CAVNLGETQYF.

The chain employs TRBV19 and TRBJ2-2; D unclear. V lost 3 bases and J 3 bases, leaving 14 bases between the germline ends. The CDR3 has 16 residues. The germline V gene encodes CDR1 LNHDA and CDR2 SQIVND (reference sequence). Here the CDR3 reads CASSINAAQHTGELFF. CDR3 DNA sequence: TGTGCCAGTAGTATTAACGCGGCCCAACACACCGGGGAGCTGTTTTTT.

V is TRBV3-1 (or the pseudogene TRBV3-2) and J is TRBJ2-5; 8 bases are a match to TRBD2. The junction had 6 bases not matched to a gene; V was cut back by 4 bases and J by 2 bases. The CDR3 runs to 15 residues. Germline CDR1 LGHDT, CDR2 YNNKEL (reference sequence). The CDR3 reads CASSRAGGFQETQYF. In DNA form, the CDR3 reads TGTGCCAGCAGCCGGGCGGGAGGCTTTCAAGAGACCCAGTACTTC.

A single count supports this clone. This chain joins TRBV28 and TRBJ1-2, with 8 nucleotides matching TRBD1. The CDR3 runs to 16 residues. Germline V gene data show CDR1 as MDHEN and CDR2 as SYDVKM. After removal of 5 bases from V and 4 bases from J, the junction contained 12 bases not matched to a gene. This CDR3 is CASSPVDRQGAYGYTF. CDR3 in DNA: TGTGCCAGCAGTCCAGTAGACAGGCAGGGGGCCTATGGCTACACCTTC.

In this sample, this clone turned up once. This chain links TRBV7-9 with TRBJ2-5; 9 bases map to TRBD1. CDR3 length equals 16 residues. Per germline, CDR1 SEHNR and CDR2 FQNEAQ (reference sequence). The ends lost 5 bases at V and 5 bases at J; junction bases unmatched: 12. The CDR3 DNA is TGTGCCAGCAGCCCCCGACAGGGGGAGGGGATGGAGACCCAGTACTTC. As protein: CASSPRQGEGMETQYF.

The chain carries TRBV19 and TRBJ1-4, with D uncertain. Germline V gene sequence: CDR1 LNHDA, CDR2 SQIVND (reference sequence). This CDR3 has 12 residues. V dropped 5 bases and J dropped 5 bases, with 6 bases sitting between them. The CDR3 DNA reads TGTGCCAGTAGTGGAGTAAATGAAAAACTGTTTTTT. The encoded protein is CASSGVNEKLFF.

This clone came up a few times. V gene TRBV2 combines with J gene TRBJ1-3, with TRBD1 matching over 7 bases. Germline loops: CDR1 SNHLY, CDR2 FYNNEI. Trimming at V came to 5 bases and at J to 4 bases, leaving 11 bases not matched to a gene. This CDR3 region has 16 residues. In nucleotides, the CDR3 is TGTGCCAGCAGTAGGGACAGCGTCAGAACGGGAAACACCATATATTTT. It translates to CASSRDSVRTGNTIYF.

The rearrangement uses TRBV7-9 and TRBJ2-1; TRBD2 matches at 11 bases. Germline V gene data show CDR1 as SEHNR and CDR2 as FQNEAQ (reference sequence). V trimming: 3 bases; J trimming: 13 bases; junction bases outside the gene matches: 17. CDR3 length equals 17 residues. CDR3 nucleotides: TGTGCCAGCAGCTTGAACTCGGGACTAGCGGAAGCCTCGGGTCAGTTCTTC. Its translation is CASSLNSGLAEASGQFF.

V usage is TRBV27 and J usage is TRBJ1-6; maybe TRBD1 (5 bases). The CDR3 consists of 15 residues. V was cut by 4 bases and J by 6 bases, with 13 bases left in between. CDR1 and CDR2 from the germline V gene are MNHEY and SMNVEV (reference sequence). The CDR3, as DNA: TGTGCCAGCAGTTCGGGGGAAGGGGCTAATTCACCCCTCCACTTT. Residues: CASSSGEGANSPLHF.

The rearrangement uses TRBV6-5 and TRBJ2-3; 7 bases map to TRBD2. V trimming: 6 bases; J trimming: 5 bases; junction bases outside the gene matches: 5. Looked up from germline, CDR1 is MNHEY and CDR2 is SVGAGI. This CDR3 is built from 13 residues. CDR3 in amino acids: CASRRGLVDTQYF. CDR3 DNA sequence: TGTGCCAGCAGGCGGGGGTTGGTAGATACGCAGTATTTT.

The rearrangement uses TRBV5-1 and TRBJ2-7; a possible D gene is TRBD2 (6 bases). Per germline, CDR1 SGHRS and CDR2 YFSETQ. The CDR3 runs 16 residues. Trimming took off 4 bases at V and 0 bases at J, with 17 bases between the two ends. The CDR3 reads CASSGGWSGSSYEQYF. The CDR3 nucleotides read TGCGCCAGCAGCGGGGGGTGGTCAGGTTCCTCCTACGAGCAGTACTTC. The variable domain in full, completed from reference TRBV5-1 and TRBJ2-7, reads KAGVTQTPRYLIKTRGQQVTLSCSPISGHRSVSWYQQTPGQGLQFLFEYFSETQRNKGNFPGRFSGRQFSNSRSEMNVSTLELGDSALYLCASSGGWSGSSYEQYFGPGTRLTVT.

The chain is built from TRBV5-8 and TRBJ2-1; maybe TRBD1 (5 bases). Germline V CDR1 and CDR2: SGHTS, YDEGEE. The V gene lost 1 base and the J gene lost 9 bases, with 14 bases spanning the gap. This CDR3 contains 14 residues. CDR3 DNA sequence: TGTGCCAGCAGCTTGAAGGGGATTAGAAGTGAGCAGTTCTTC. This encodes CASSLKGIRSEQFF.

The chain employs TRBV5-4 and TRBJ2-1; 9 nucleotides line up with TRBD2. The germline V gene encodes CDR1 SGHNT and CDR2 YYREEE (reference sequence). J gave up 9 bases and V 4 bases, and 14 bases lay outside the gene matches. CDR3 size: 16 residues. The CDR3 is CASSPPVGGGAGEQFF. The CDR3 nucleotides are TGTGCCAGCAGCCCCCCGGTGGGCGGGGGGGCCGGTGAGCAGTTCTTC.

The chain links TRBV2 to TRBJ1-2; D not resolved. Germline lookup yields CDR1 SNHLY and CDR2 FYNNEI. The V end lost 3 bases, the J end lost 7 bases, and 12 bases lay between the germline ends. The CDR3 is made up of 13 amino acids. The CDR3 coding sequence is TGTGCCAGCAGTGAGGGCCCTAATCCTGGCTACACCTTC. Protein product: CASSEGPNPGYTF.

The chain has TRBV10-1 and TRBJ2-1; 14 bases fit TRBD2. This CDR3 is built from 15 residues. The germline gives CDR1 WNHNN, CDR2 SYGVQD (reference sequence). Trimming removed 6 bases from V and 7 bases from J; junction bases left unmatched: 5. The CDR3 protein is CASSAGTSGSNEQFF. The CDR3 nucleotides are TGCGCCAGCAGCGCCGGGACTAGCGGGAGTAATGAGCAGTTCTTC.

The V and J genes are TRBV20-1 and TRBJ2-2; 9 bases are shared with TRBD2. The CDR3 consists of 16 residues. J lost 6 bases, V lost 3 bases, and 11 bases had no gene match. In germline, CDR1 is DFQATT, CDR2 SNEGSKA (reference sequence). CDR3 residues: CSASRTGGGAPGELFF. CDR3 bases: TGCAGTGCTAGTCGCACTGGCGGGGGGGCCCCCGGGGAGCTGTTTTTT.

The chain combines TRBV19 with TRBJ2-3, with unresolved D. The germline V gene encodes CDR1 LNHDA and CDR2 SQIVND (reference sequence). V lost 4 bases, J lost 2 bases, and 10 bases lay in between. There are 14 residues in the CDR3. The CDR3 nucleotides read TGTGCCAGTAGTAGGGTGGCGGACACAGATACGCAGTATTTT. This encodes CASSRVADTDTQYF.

V gene TRBV6-5 combines with J gene TRBJ1-5, with TRBD1 identical over 9 bases. V trimming: 4 bases; J trimming: 6 bases; junction bases outside the gene matches: 4. Per germline, CDR1 MNHEY and CDR2 SVGAGI. The CDR3 has 14 residues. CDR3 sequence reads: CASSSGTGRQPQHF. The CDR3 DNA is TGTGCCAGCAGTTCCGGGACAGGGCGTCAGCCCCAGCATTTT.

This rearrangement joins TRBV6-6 to TRBJ1-2, with D possibly TRBD1 on 5 matching bases. CDR3 length equals 16 residues. The V and J ends lost 6 bases and 4 bases respectively, with 21 bases between them. Germline V gene data show CDR1 as MNHNY and CDR2 as SVGAGI (reference sequence). CDR3 DNA: TGTGCCAGCAGCGATCCGACAGCCCTTCTACGCTATGGCTACACCTTC. Encoded protein: CASSDPTALLRYGYTF.

V and J are TRBV11-2 and TRBJ2-1; maybe TRBD2 (5 bases). Germline V gene lookup returns CDR1 SGHAT and CDR2 FQNNGV. The CDR3 sequence is 12 residues long. The ends were cut back, 3 bases at V and 8 bases at J, with 8 bases in the middle. The CDR3 spells CASSLRVDEQFF. DNA of the CDR3: TGTGCCAGCAGCTTGCGGGTAGATGAGCAGTTCTTC.

Here the CDR3 reads CASSPTSGFTYNEQFF. In nucleotides, the CDR3 is TGTGCCAGTAGCCCGACTAGCGGATTTACCTACAATGAGCAGTTCTTC. The chain recombines TRBV19 with TRBJ2-1; 9 bases agree with TRBD2. The V gene's germline CDR1 is LNHDA and CDR2 SQIVND (reference sequence). This CDR3 is built from 16 residues. Trimming removed 6 bases from V and 2 bases from J; junction bases left unmatched: 8.

This clone was found a few times. CDR3 bases: TGTGCCAGTAGTTGGGGTGAGAGGGAGAGGGACTTTAGCACAGATACGCAGTATTTT. Protein sequence: CASSWGERERDFSTDTQYF. V and J are TRBV19 and TRBJ2-3, with TRBD2 as a possible D gene (6 bases). Looked up from germline, CDR1 is LNHDA and CDR2 is SQIVND (reference sequence). The CDR3 spans 19 residues. Between the trimmed V and J ends, which lost 5 bases and 0 bases, there was a span of 24 bases. Combining the CDR3 with reference TRBV19 and TRBJ2-3 gives the whole variable domain DGGITQSPKYLFRKEGQNVTLSCEQNLNHDAMYWYRQDPGQGLRLIYYSQIVNDFQKGDIAEGYSVSREKKESFPLTVTSAQKNPTAFYLCASSWGERERDFSTDTQYFGPGTRLTVL.

The chain combines TRBV6-1 with TRBJ1-2; D is possibly TRBD1 (5 bases). Germline loops: CDR1 MNHNS, CDR2 SASEGT. V was pared by 3 bases and J by 2 bases, with 10 bases between. The CDR3 loop spans 14 amino acids. The CDR3 loop reads CASSEMGGNYGYTF. The CDR3 nucleotides read TGTGCCAGCAGTGAGATGGGGGGAAACTATGGCTACACCTTC.

This sequence joins TRBV19 and TRBJ1-2, with 7 bases matching TRBD1. There are 12 residues in the CDR3. The germline V gene has CDR1 LNHDA and CDR2 SQIVND (reference sequence). The V gene end was trimmed by 5 bases and the J gene end by 7 bases; junction bases not matched to a gene: 4. The CDR3 DNA reads as TGTGCCAGTAGTCTCCGACAGGGTGGCTACACCTTC. Protein: CASSLRQGGYTF.

The chain is built from TRBV19 and TRBJ2-1; 7 bases line up with TRBD1. The J segment lost 7 bases and the V segment lost 3 bases, leaving 15 bases of the junction unmatched. This CDR3 has 17 residues. CDR1 and CDR2 (germline): LNHDA, SQIVND (reference sequence). The CDR3 coding sequence is TGTGCCAGTAGTATGGAAAGGGGGCGAAGTATAGATAATGAGCAGTTCTTC. Its translation is CASSMERGRSIDNEQFF.

The rearrangement links TRBV11-2 to TRBJ1-5, with no clear D. The V gene's germline CDR1 is SGHAT and CDR2 FQNNGV. The ends were cut back, 1 base at V and 4 bases at J, with 5 bases in the middle. The CDR3 covers 13 residues. In DNA, the CDR3 is TGTGCCAGCAGCTTAGGCAGAAATCAGCCCCAGCATTTT. Residues: CASSLGRNQPQHF.

This rearrangement joins TRBV12-2 to TRBJ2-7; whether TRBD1, the table's D call, matches the DNA was not checked. TRBV12-2 is listed as a pseudogene. CDR3 size: 17 residues. The DNA for the CDR3 is TGTGCAAGTCGCTTAGTTTTTCGGCCGGGACAGGTGGTCGAGCAGTACTTC. Its protein is CASRLVFRPGQVVEQYF.